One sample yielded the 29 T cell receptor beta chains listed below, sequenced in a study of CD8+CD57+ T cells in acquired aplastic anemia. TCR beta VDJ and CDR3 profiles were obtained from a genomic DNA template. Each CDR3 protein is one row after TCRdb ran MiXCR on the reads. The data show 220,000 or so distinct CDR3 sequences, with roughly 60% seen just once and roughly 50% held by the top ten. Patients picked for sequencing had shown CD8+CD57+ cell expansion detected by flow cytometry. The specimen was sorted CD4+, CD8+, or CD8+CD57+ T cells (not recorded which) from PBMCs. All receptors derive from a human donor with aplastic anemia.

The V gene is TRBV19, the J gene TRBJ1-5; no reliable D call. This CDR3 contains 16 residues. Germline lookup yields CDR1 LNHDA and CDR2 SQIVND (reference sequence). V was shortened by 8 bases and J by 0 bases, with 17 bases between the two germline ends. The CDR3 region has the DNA TGTGCCAGTGAACTCAGGACGAGCGCTAGCAATCAGCCCCAGCATTTT. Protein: CASELRTSASNQPQHF.

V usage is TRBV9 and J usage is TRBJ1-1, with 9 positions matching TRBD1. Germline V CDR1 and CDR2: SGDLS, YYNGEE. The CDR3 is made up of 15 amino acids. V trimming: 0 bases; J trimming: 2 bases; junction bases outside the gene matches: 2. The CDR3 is CASSVGGQGNTEAFF. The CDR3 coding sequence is TGTGCCAGCAGCGTAGGGGGACAGGGTAACACTGAAGCTTTCTTT.

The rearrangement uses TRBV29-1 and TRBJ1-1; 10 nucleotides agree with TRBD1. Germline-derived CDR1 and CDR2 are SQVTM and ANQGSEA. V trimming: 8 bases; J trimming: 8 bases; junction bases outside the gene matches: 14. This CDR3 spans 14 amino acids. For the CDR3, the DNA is TGCAGCTTCGCTCGGGACAGGGGTTACTTGGAAGCTTTCTTT. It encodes CSFARDRGYLEAFF.

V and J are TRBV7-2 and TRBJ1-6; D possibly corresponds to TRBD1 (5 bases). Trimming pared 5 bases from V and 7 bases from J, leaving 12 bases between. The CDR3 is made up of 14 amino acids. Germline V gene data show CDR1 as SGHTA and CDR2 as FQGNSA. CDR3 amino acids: CASSPGVANSPLHF. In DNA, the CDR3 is TGTGCCAGCAGCCCGGGGGTAGCGAATTCACCCCTCCACTTT.

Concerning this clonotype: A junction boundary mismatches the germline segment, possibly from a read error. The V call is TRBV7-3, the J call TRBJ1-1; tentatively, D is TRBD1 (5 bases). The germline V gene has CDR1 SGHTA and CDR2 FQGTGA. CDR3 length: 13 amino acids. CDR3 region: CASSSSGNTKAFF. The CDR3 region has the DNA TGTGCCAGCAGCTCATCAGGGAACACTAAAGCTTTCTTT.

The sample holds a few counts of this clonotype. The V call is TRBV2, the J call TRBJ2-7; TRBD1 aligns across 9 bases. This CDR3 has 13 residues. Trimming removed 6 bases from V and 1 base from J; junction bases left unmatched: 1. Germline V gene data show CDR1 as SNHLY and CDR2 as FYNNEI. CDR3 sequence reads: CASRDRGSYEQYF. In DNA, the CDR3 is TGTGCCAGCAGGGACAGGGGATCCTACGAGCAGTACTTC.

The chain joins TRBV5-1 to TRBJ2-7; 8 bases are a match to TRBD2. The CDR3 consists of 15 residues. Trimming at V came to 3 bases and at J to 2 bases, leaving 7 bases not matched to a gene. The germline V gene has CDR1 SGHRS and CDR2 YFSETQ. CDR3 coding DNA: TGCGCCAGCAGCTCGCCCGGGACTAGGGCCTACGAGCAGTACTTC. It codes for CASSSPGTRAYEQYF.

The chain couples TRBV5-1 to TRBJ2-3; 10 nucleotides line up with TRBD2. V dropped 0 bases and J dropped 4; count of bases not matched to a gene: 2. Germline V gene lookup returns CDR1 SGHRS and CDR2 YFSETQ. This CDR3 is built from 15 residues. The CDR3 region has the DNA TGCGCCAGCAGCTTGGCAGCGGGGGGGGCAGATACGCAGTATTTT. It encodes CASSLAAGGADTQYF.

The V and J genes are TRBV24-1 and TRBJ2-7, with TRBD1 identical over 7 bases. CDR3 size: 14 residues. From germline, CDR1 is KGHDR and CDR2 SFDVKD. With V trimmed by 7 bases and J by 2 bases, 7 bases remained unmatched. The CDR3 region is CATSPGTAAYEQYF. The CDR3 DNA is TGTGCCACCAGCCCCGGGACAGCGGCCTACGAGCAGTACTTC.

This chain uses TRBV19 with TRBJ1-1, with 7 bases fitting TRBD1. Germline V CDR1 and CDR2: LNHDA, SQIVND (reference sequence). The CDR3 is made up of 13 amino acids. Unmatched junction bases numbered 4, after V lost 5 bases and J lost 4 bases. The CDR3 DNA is TGTGCCAGTAGTCCGGACAGGAGCACTGAAGCTTTCTTT. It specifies CASSPDRSTEAFF.

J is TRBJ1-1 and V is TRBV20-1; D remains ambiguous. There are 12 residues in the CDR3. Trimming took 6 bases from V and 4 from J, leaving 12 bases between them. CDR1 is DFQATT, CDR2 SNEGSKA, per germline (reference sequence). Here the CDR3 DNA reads TGCAGTGCACGTAGGGAGGGCACTGAAGCTTTCTTT. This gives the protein CSARREGTEAFF.

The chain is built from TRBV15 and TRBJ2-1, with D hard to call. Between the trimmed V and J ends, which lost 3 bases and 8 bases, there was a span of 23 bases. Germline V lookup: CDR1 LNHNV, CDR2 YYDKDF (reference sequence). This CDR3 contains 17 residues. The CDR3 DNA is TGTGCCACCAGCAGCTTGGTTGATAGGTCCGGGCTCGATGAGCAGTTCTTC. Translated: CATSSLVDRSGLDEQFF. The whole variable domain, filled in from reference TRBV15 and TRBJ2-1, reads DAMVIQNPRYQVTQFGKPVTLSCSQTLNHNVMYWYQQKSSQAPKLLFHYYDKDFNNEADTPDNFQSRRPNTSFCFLDIRSPGLGDTAMYLCATSSLVDRSGLDEQFFGPGTRLTVL.

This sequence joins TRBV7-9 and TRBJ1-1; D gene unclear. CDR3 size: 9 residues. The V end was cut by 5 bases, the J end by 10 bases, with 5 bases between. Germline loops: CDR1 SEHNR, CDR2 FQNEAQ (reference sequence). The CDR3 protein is CASSETAFF. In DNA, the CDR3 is TGTGCCAGCAGCGAGACAGCTTTCTTT.

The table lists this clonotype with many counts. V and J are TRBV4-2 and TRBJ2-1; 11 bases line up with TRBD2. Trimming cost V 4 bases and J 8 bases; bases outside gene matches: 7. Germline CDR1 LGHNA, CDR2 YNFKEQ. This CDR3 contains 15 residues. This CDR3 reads CASSPIAGGKHEQFF. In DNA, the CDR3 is TGTGCCAGCAGCCCAATAGCGGGGGGGAAACATGAGCAGTTCTTC.

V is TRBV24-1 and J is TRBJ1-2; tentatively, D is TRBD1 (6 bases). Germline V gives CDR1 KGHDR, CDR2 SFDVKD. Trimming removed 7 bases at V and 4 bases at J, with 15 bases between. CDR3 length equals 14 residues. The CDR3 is CATRDAQGVYGYTF. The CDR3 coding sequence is TGTGCCACCAGGGATGCACAGGGCGTCTATGGCTACACCTTC.

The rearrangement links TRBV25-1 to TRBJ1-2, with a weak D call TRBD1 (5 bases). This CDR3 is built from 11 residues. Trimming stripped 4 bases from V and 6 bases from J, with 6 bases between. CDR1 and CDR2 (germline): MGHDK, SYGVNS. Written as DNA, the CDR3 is TGTGCCAGCAGTGCAGGGAATGGCTACACCTTC. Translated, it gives CASSAGNGYTF.

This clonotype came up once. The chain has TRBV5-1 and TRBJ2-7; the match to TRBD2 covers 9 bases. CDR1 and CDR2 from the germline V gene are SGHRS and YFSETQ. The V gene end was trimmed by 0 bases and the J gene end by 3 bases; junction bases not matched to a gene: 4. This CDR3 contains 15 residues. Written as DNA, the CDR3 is TGCGCCAGCAGCTTGGTGGCTAGCGGGAACTACGAGCAGTACTTC. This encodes CASSLVASGNYEQYF.

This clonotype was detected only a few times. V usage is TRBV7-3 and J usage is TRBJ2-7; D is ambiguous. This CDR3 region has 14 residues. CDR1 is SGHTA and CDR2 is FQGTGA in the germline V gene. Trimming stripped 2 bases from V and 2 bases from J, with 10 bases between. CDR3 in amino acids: CASSLGGPAYEQYF. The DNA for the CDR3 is TGTGCCAGCAGCTTAGGTGGGCCTGCCTACGAGCAGTACTTC.

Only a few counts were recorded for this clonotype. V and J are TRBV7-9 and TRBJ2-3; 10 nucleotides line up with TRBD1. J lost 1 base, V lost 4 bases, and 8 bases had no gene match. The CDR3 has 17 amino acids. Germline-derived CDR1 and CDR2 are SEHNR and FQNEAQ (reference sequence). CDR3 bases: TGTGCCAGCAGCTGCGGGACAGGGGTTTTTGGCACAGATACGCAGTATTTT. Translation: CASSCGTGVFGTDTQYF.

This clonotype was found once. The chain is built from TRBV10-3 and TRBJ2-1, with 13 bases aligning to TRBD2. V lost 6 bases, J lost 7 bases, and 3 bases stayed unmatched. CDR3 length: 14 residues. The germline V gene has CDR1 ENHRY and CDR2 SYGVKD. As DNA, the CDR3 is TGTGCCATCAGAACTAGCGGGGGGGCTAATGAGCAGTTCTTC. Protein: CAIRTSGGANEQFF.

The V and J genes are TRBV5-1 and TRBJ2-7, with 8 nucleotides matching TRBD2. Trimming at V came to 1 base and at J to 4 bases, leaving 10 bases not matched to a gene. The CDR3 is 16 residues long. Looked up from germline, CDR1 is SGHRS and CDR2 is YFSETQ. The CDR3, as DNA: TGCGCCAGCAGCTTGTCGGGGCGGGGGGCCTTATACGAGCAGTACTTC. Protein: CASSLSGRGALYEQYF.

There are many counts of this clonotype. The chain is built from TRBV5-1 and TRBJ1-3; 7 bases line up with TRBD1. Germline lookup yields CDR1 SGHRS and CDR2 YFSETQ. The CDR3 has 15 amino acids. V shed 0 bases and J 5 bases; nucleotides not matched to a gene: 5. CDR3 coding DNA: TGCGCCAGCAGCTTGGAACAGGGGAGTAGAAACACCATATATTTT. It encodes CASSLEQGSRNTIYF.

This chain's CDR3 is CASSAGLLNYGYTF. The CDR3 nucleotides are TGTGCCAGCAGTGCAGGGCTGCTCAACTATGGCTACACCTTC. The chain joins TRBV2 to TRBJ1-2, with D possibly being TRBD1 (5 bases). Trimming removed 4 bases from V and 2 bases from J, with 11 bases in between. Germline CDR1 and CDR2: SNHLY and FYNNEI. This CDR3 contains 14 residues. Drawing the rest from reference TRBV2 and TRBJ1-2, the complete variable domain is EPEVTQTPSHQVTQMGQEVILRCVPISNHLYFYWYRQILGQKVEFLVSFYNNEISEKSEIFDDQFSVERPDGSNFTLKIRSTKLEDSAMYFCASSAGLLNYGYTFGSGTRLTVV.

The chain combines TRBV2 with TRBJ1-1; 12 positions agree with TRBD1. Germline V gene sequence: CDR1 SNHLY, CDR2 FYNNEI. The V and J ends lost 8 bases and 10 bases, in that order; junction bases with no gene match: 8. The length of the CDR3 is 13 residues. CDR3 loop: CASGGGQGARAFF. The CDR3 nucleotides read TGTGCCAGCGGAGGGGGACAGGGGGCGAGAGCTTTCTTT. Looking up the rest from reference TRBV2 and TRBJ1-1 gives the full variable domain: EPEVTQTPSHQVTQMGQEVILRCVPISNHLYFYWYRQILGQKVEFLVSFYNNEISEKSEIFDDQFSVERPDGSNFTLKIRSTKLEDSAMYFCASGGGQGARAFFGQGTRLTVV.

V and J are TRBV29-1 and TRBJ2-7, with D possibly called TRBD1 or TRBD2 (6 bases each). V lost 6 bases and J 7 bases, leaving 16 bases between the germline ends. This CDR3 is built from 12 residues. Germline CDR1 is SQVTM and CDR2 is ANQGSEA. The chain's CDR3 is CSVNGGGLEQYF. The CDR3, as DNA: TGCAGCGTCAACGGAGGGGGTCTGGAGCAGTACTTC.

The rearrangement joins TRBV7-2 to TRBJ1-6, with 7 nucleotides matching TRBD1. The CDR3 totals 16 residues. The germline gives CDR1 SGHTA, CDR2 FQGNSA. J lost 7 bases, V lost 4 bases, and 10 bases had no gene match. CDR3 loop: CASSYTGVVVNSPLHF. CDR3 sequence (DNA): TGTGCCAGCAGCTACACAGGGGTCGTCGTCAATTCACCCCTCCACTTT.

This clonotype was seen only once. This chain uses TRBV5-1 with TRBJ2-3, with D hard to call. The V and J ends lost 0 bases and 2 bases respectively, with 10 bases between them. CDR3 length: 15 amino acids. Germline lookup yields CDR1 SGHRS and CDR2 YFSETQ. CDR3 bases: TGCGCCAGCAGCTTGGGTTGGAGAAACACAGATACGCAGTATTTT. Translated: CASSLGWRNTDTQYF.

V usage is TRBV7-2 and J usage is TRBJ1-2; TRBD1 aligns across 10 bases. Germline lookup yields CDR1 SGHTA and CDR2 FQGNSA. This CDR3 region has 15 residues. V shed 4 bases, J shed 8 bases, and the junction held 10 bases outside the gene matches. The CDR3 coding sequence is TGTGCCAGCAGCTCCTTCTCGGACAGGGGGTACGGCTACACCTTC. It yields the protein CASSSFSDRGYGYTF.

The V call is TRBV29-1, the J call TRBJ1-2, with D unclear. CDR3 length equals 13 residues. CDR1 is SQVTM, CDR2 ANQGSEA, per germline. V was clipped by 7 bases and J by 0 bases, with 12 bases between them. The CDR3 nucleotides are TGCAGCGCCCTCCCCAAGACTAACTATGGCTACACCTTC. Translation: CSALPKTNYGYTF.